This T cell receptor beta chain was sequenced for a study of T cell changes during pregnancy in multiple sclerosis. This clone was counted once. CDR1 and CDR2 from the germline V gene are LGHNA and YNFKEQ. This CDR3 is 17 amino acids long. The V end was cut by 0 bases, the J end by 3 bases, with 17 bases between. Using immunoSEQ multiplex PCR, the repertoire was profiled, and TCRdb retains in-frame clones only, with some absent. This table has more than 45,000 clones, 93% appearing once. This specimen consisted of CD8+ T cells from peripheral blood mononuclear cells, obtained in the second trimester of pregnancy. The clonotype comes from a female donor with multiple sclerosis, enrolled in a pregnancy study. The V gene is TRBV4-2, the J gene TRBJ1-1; perhaps TRBD1 as D (5 bases). Here the CDR3 DNA reads TGTGCCAGCAGCCAAGACGACAGTCTACCTGAAGACACTGAAGCTTTCTTT. It is translated as CASSQDDSLPEDTEAFF.